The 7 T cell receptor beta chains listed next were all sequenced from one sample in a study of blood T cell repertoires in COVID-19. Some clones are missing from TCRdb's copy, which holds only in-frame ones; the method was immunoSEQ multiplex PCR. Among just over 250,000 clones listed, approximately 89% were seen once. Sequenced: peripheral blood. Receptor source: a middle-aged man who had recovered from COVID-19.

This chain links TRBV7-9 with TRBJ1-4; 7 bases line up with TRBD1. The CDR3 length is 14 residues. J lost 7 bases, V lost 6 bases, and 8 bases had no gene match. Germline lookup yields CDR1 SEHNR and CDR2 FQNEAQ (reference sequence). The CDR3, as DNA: TGTGCCAGCAGTATAGGGGGCTTGGGTGAAAAACTGTTTTTT. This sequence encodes CASSIGGLGEKLFF.

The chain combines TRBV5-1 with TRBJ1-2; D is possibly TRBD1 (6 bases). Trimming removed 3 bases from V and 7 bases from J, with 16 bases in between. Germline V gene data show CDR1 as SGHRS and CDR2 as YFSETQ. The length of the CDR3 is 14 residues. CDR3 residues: CASSSDSEVFGYTF. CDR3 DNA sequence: TGCGCCAGCAGCTCGGACAGTGAAGTCTTTGGCTACACCTTC.

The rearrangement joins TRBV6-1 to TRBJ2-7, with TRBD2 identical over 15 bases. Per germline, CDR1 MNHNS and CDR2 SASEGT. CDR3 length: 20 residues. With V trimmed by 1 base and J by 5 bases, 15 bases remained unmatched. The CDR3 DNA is TGTGCCAGCAGTGAAGTTCCGACGTGGACTAGCGGGAGGGTGAGAAACGAGCAGTACTTC. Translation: CASSEVPTWTSGRVRNEQYF.

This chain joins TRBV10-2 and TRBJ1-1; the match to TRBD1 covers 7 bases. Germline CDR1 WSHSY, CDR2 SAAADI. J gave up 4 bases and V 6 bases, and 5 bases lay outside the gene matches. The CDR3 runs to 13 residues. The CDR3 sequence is CASRDRISTEAFF. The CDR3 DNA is TGCGCCAGCAGGGACAGGATAAGCACTGAAGCTTTCTTT.

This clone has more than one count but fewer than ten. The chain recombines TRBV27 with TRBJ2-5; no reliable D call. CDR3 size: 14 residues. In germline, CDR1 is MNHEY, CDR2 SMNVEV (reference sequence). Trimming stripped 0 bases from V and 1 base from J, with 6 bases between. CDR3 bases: TGTGCCAGCAGTTTATCATTCAGCCAAGAGACCCAGTACTTC. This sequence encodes CASSLSFSQETQYF.

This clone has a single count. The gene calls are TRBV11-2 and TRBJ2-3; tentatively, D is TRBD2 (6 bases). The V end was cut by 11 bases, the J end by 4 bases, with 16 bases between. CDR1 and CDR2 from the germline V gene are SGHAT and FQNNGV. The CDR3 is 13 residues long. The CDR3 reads CASRLVAADTQYF. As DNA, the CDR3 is TGTGCCTCCCGACTAGTCGCCGCAGATACGCAGTATTTT. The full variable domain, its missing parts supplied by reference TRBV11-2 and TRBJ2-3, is EAGVAQSPRYKIIEKRQSVAFWCNPISGHATLYWYQQILGQGPKLLIQFQNNGVVDDSQLPKDRFSAERLKGVDSTLKIQPAKLEDSAVYLCASRLVAADTQYFGPGTRLTVL.

The CDR3 sequence is CASSLVASGSSGANVLTF. CDR3 DNA: TGTGCCAGCAGCTTAGTAGCTAGCGGGTCTTCTGGGGCCAACGTCCTGACTTTC. This chain uses TRBV7-2 with TRBJ2-6; 8 positions agree with TRBD2. Trimming removed 1 base from V and 1 base from J; junction bases left unmatched: 6. The CDR3 consists of 18 residues. Germline assignment: CDR1 SGHTA and CDR2 FQGNSA.